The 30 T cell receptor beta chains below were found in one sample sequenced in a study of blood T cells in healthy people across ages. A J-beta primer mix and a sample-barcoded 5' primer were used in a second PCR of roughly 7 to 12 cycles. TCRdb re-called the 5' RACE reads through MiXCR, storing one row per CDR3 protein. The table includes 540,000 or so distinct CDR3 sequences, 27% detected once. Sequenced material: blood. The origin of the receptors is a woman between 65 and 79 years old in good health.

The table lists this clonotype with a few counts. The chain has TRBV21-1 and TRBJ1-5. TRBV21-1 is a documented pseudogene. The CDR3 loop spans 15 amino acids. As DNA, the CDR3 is TGTGCCAGCAGCAAATTCTGCAGCCTCAATCAGCCCCAGCATTTT. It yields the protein CASSKFCSLNQPQHF.

CDR3 amino acids: CASSVFRAWNTEAFF. The CDR3 DNA sequence: TGCGCCAGCAGCGTCTTCCGGGCCTGGAACACTGAAGCTTTCTTT. The chain joins TRBV5-1 to TRBJ1-1; D uncertain. Germline CDR1 reads SGHRS; CDR2 reads YFSETQ. This CDR3 has 15 amino acids. The V and J ends lost 4 bases and 1 base respectively, with 14 bases between them.

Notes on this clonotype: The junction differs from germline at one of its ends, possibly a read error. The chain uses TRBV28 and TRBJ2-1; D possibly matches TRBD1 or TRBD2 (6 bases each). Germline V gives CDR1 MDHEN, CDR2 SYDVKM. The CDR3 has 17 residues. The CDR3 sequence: CASSFYPRGGRYNEQFF. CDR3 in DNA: TGTGCCAGCAGTTTCTATCCGAGAGGGGGGAGATACAACGAGCAGTTCTTC.

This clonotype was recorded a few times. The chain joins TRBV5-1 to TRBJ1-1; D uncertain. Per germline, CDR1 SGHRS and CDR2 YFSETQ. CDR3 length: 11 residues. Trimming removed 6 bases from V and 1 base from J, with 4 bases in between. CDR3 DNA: TGCGCCAGCACAAAGAACACTGAAGCTTTCTTT. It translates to CASTKNTEAFF. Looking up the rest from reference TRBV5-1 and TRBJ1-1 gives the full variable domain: KAGVTQTPRYLIKTRGQQVTLSCSPISGHRSVSWYQQTPGQGLQFLFEYFSETQRNKGNFPGRFSGRQFSNSRSEMNVSTLELGDSALYLCASTKNTEAFFGQGTRLTVV.

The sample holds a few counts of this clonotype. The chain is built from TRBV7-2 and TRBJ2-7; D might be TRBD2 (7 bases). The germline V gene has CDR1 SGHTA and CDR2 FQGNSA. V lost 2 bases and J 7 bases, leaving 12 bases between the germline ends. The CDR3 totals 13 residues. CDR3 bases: TGTGCCAGCAGCTTATGGGGGGGGCAAGAGCAGTACTTC. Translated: CASSLWGGQEQYF. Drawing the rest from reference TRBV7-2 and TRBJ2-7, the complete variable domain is GAGVSQSPSNKVTEKGKDVELRCDPISGHTALYWYRQSLGQGLEFLIYFQGNSAPDKSGLPSDRFSAERTGGSVSTLTIQRTQQEDSAVYLCASSLWGGQEQYFGPGTRLTVT.

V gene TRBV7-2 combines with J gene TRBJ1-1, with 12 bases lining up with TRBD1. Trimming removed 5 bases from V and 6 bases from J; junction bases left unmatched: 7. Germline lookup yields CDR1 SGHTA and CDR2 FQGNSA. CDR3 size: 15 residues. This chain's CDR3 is CASSKGTGGNAEAFF. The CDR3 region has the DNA TGTGCCAGCAGCAAAGGGACAGGGGGCAACGCTGAAGCTTTCTTT.

The CDR3 reads CASSRETSSYEQYF. In nucleotides, the CDR3 is TGTGCCAGCAGCCGTGAGACAAGCTCCTACGAGCAGTACTTC. V usage is TRBV7-3 and J usage is TRBJ2-7; D is unresolved. Looked up from germline, CDR1 is SGHTA and CDR2 is FQGTGA. CDR3 size: 14 residues. V was cut by 5 bases and J by 0 bases, with 11 bases left in between.

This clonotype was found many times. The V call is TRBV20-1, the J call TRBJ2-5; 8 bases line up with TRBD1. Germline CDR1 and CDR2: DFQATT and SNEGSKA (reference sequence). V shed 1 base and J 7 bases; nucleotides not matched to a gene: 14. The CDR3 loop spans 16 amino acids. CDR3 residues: CSARVSRRDRKGTQYF. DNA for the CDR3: TGCAGTGCTAGAGTCTCACGCCGGGACAGGAAAGGGACCCAGTACTTC.

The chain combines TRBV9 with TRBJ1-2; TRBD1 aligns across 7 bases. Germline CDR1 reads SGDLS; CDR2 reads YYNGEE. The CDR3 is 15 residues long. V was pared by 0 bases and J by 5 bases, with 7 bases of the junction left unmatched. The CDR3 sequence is CASSVGGGADYGYTF. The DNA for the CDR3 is TGTGCCAGCAGCGTAGGAGGGGGCGCGGATTATGGCTACACCTTC.

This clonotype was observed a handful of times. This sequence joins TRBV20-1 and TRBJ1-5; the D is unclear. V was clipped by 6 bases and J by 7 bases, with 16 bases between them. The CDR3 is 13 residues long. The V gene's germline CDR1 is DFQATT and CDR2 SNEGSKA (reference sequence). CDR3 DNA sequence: TGCAGTGCAAACCGACCAGGTTACCAGCCCCAGCATTTT. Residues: CSANRPGYQPQHF.

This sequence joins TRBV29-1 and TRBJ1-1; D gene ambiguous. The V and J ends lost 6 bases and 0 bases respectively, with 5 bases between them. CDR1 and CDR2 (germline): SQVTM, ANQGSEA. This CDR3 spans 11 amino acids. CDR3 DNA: TGCAGCGTGCAGATGAACACTGAAGCTTTCTTT. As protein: CSVQMNTEAFF.

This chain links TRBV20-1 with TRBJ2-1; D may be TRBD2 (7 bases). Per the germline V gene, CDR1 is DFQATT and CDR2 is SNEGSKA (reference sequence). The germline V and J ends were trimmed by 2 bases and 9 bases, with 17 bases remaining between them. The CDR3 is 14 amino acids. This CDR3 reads CSARSGGPISEQFF. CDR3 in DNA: TGCAGTGCTAGATCCGGGGGGCCAATTAGTGAGCAGTTCTTC.

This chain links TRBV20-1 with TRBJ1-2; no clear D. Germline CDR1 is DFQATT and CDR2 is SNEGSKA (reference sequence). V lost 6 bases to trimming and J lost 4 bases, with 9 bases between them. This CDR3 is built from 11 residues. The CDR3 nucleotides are TGCAGTGCCCCTTACTCCTATGGCTACACCTTC. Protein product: CSAPYSYGYTF.

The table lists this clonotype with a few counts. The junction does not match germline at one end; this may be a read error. This chain's CDR3 is CASRRAGVSNQLQHF. The CDR3 coding sequence is TGTGCCAGCCGACGGGCGGGGGTATCGAATCAGCTCCAGCATTTT. The V and J genes are TRBV6-5 and TRBJ1-5; the D gene is possibly TRBD1 (5 bases). Germline CDR1 reads MNHEY; CDR2 reads SVGAGI. The CDR3 totals 15 residues.

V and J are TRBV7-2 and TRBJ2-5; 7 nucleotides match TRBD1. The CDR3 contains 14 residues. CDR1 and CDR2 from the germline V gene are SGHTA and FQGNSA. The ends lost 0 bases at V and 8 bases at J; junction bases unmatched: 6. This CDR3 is CASSLAAGGPTQYF. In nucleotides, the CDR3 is TGTGCCAGCAGCTTAGCGGCAGGGGGACCAACCCAGTACTTC.

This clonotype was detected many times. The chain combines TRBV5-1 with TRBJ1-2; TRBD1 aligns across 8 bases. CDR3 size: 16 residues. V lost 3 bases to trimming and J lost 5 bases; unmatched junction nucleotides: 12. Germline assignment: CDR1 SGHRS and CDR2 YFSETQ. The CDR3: CASSYGQGGISYGYTF. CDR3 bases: TGCGCCAGCAGCTATGGACAGGGTGGCATTTCGTATGGCTACACCTTC.

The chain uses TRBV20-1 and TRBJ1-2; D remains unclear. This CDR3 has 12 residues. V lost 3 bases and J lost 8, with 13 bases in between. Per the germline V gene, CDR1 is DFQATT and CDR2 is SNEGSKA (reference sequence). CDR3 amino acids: CSASRQTKGYTF. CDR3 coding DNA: TGCAGTGCTAGTAGGCAGACAAAAGGCTACACCTTC.

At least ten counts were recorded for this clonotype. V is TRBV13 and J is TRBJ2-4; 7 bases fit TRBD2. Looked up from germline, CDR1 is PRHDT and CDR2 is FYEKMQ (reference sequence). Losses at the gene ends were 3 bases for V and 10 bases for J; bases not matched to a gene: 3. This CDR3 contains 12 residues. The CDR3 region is CASSFPGGIQYF. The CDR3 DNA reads TGTGCCAGCAGCTTCCCCGGGGGGATTCAGTACTTC. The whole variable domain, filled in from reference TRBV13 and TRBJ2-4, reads AAGVIQSPRHLIKEKRETATLKCYPIPRHDTVYWYQQGPGQDPQFLISFYEKMQSDKGSIPDRFSAQQFSDYHSELNMSSLELGDSALYFCASSFPGGIQYFGAGTRLSVL.

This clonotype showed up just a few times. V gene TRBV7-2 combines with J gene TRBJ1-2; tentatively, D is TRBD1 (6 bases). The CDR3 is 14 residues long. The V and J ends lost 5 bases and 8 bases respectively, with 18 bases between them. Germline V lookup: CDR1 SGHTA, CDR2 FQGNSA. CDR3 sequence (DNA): TGTGCCAGCAGCCCCCCGCCAGGGGCGGGAGGCTACACCTTC. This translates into CASSPPPGAGGYTF.

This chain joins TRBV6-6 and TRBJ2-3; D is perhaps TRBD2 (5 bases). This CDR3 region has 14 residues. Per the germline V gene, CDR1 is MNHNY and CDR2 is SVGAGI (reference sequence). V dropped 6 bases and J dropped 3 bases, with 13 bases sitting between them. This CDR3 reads CASRPGGLTDTQYF. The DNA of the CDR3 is TGTGCCAGCAGACCAGGAGGTCTAACAGATACGCAGTATTTT.

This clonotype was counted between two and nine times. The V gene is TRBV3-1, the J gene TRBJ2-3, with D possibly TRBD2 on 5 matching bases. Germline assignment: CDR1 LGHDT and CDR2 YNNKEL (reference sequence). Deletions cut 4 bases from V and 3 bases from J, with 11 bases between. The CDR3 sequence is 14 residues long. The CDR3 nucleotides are TGTGCCAGCAGCCCCAGAGCGGTAACAGATACGCAGTATTTT. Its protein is CASSPRAVTDTQYF.

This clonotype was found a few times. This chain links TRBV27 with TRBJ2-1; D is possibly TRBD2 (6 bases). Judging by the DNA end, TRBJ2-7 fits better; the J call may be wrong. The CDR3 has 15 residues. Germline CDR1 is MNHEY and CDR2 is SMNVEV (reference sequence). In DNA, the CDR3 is TGTGCCAGCAGTTTTAATGGGAGGTGGGGAAACGAGCAGTACTTC. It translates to CASSFNGRWGNEQYF.

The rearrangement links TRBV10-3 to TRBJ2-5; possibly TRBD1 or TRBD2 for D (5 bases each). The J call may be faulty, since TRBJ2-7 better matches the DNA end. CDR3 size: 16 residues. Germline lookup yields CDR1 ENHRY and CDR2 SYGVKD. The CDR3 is CAISDQGRPNPYEQYF. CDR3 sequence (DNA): TGTGCCATCAGTGACCAGGGACGGCCGAACCCCTACGAGCAGTACTTC.

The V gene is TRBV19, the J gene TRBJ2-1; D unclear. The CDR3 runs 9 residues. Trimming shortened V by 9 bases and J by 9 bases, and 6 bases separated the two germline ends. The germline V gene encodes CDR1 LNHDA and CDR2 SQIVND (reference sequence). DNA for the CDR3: TGTGCCAGACTGGCTGAGCAGTTCTTC. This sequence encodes CARLAEQFF.

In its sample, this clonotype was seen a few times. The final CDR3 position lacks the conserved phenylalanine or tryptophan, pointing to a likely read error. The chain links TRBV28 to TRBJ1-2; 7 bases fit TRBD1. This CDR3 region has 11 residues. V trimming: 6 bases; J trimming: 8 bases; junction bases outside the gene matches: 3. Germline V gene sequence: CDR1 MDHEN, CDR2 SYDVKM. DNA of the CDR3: TGTGCCAGCAGAGACAGGGAAGGCTACACCCTC. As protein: CASRDREGYTL.

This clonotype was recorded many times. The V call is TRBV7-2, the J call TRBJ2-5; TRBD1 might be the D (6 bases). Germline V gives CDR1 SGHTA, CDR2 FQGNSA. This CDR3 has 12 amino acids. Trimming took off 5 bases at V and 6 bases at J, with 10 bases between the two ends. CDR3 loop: CASSRTEQTQYF. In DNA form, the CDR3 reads TGTGCCAGCAGCCGGACAGAGCAGACCCAGTACTTC. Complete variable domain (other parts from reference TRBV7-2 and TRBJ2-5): GAGVSQSPSNKVTEKGKDVELRCDPISGHTALYWYRQSLGQGLEFLIYFQGNSAPDKSGLPSDRFSAERTGGSVSTLTIQRTQQEDSAVYLCASSRTEQTQYFGPGTRLLVL.

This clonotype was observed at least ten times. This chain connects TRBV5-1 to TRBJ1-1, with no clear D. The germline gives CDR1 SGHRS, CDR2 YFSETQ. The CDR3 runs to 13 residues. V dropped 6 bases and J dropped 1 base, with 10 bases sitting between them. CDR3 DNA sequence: TGCGCCAGCACCTATGACCCGAACACTGAAGCTTTCTTT. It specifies CASTYDPNTEAFF.

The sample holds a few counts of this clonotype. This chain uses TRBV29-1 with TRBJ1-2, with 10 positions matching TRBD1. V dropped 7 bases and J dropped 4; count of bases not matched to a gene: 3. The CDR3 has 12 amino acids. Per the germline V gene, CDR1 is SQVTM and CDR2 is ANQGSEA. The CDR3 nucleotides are TGCAGCGGCGGACAGGGGGGCTATGGCTACACCTTC. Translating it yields CSGGQGGYGYTF.

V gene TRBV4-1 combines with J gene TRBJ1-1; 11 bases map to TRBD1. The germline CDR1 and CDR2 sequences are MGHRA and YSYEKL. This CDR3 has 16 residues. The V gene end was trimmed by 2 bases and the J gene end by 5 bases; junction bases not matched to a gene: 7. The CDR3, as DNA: TGCGCCAGCAGCCAAACCGGGACAGGGGGGAGGACTGAAGCTTTCTTT. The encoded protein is CASSQTGTGGRTEAFF.

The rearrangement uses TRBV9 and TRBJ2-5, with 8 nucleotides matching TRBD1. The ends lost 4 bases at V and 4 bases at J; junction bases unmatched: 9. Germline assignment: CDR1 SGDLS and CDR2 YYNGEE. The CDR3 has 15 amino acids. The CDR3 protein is CASSPAGGERETQYF. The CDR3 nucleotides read TGTGCCAGCAGCCCTGCAGGGGGCGAGAGAGAGACCCAGTACTTC.